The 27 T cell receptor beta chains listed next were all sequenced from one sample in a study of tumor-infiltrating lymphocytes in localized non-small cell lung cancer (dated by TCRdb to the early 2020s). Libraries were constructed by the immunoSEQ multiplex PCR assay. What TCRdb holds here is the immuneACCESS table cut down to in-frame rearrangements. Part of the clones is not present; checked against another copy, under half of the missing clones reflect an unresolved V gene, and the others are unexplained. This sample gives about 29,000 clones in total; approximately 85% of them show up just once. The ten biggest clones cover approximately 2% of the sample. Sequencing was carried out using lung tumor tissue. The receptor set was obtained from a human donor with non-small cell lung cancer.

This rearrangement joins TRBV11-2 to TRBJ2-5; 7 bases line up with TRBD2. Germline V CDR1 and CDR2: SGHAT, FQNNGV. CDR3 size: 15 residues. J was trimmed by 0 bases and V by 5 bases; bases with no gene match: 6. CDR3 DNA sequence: TGTGCCAGCAGCACCTGGACTAGGAACCAAGAGACCCAGTACTTC. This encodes CASSTWTRNQETQYF.

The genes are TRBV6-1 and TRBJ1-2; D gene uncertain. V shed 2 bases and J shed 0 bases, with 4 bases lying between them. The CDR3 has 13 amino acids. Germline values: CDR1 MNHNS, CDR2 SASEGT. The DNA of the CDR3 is TGTGCCAGCAGTGAAACCCCTAACTATGGCTACACCTTC. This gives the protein CASSETPNYGYTF.

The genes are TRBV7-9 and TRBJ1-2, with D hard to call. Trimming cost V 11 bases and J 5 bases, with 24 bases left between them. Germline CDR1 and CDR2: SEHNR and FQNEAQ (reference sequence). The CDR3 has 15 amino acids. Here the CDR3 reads CAGESRLGISYGYTF. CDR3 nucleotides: TGTGCCGGAGAGTCCCGGTTGGGCATCTCTTATGGCTACACCTTC.

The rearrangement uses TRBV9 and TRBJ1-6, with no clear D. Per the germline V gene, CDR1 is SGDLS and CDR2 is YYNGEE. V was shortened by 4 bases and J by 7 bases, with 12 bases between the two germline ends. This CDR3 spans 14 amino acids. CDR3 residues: CASSPGEINSPLHF. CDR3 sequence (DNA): TGTGCCAGCAGCCCCGGGGAGATAAATTCACCCCTCCACTTT.

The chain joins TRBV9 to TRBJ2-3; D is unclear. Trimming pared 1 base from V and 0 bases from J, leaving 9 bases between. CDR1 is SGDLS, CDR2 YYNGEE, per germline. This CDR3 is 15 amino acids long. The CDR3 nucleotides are TGTGCCAGCAGCGTATTAGCATTTAGCACAGATACGCAGTATTTT. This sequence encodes CASSVLAFSTDTQYF.

The CDR3 region has the DNA TGTGCCAGCAGCCCCGGACAGGATAATTCACCCCTCCACTTT. This codes for CASSPGQDNSPLHF. This chain uses TRBV7-9 with TRBJ1-6, with 7 positions matching TRBD1. CDR1 and CDR2 from the germline V gene are SEHNR and FQNEAQ (reference sequence). V lost 5 bases, J lost 5 bases, and 3 bases stayed unmatched. The CDR3 length is 14 residues.

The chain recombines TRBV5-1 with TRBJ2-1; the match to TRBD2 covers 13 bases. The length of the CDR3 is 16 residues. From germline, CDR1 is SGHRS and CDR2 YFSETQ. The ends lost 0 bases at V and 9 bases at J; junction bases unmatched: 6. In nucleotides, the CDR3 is TGCGCCAGCAGCTTGGAACCGGGACTAGCGGGGAGTGAGCAGTTCTTC. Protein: CASSLEPGLAGSEQFF. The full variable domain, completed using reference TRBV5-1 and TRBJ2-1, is KAGVTQTPRYLIKTRGQQVTLSCSPISGHRSVSWYQQTPGQGLQFLFEYFSETQRNKGNFPGRFSGRQFSNSRSEMNVSTLELGDSALYLCASSLEPGLAGSEQFFGPGTRLTVL.

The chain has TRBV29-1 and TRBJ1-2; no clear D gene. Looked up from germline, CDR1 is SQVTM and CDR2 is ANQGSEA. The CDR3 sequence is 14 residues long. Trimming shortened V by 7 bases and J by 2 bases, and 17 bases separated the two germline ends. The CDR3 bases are TGCAGCGCCCGAGTGACTCAAGGGAACTATGGCTACACCTTC. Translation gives CSARVTQGNYGYTF.

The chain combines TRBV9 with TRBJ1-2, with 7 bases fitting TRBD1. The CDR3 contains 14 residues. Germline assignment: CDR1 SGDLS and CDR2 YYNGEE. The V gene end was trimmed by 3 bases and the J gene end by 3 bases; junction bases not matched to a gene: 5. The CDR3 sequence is CASSARGQDYGYTF. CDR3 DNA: TGTGCCAGCAGCGCTAGGGGGCAAGACTATGGCTACACCTTC.

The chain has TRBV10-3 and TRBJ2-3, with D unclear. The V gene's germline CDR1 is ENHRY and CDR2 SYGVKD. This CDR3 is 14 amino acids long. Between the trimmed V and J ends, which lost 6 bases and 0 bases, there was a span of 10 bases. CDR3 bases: TGTGCCATCAGCTGGAGTTCTAGCACAGATACGCAGTATTTT. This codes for CAISWSSSTDTQYF.

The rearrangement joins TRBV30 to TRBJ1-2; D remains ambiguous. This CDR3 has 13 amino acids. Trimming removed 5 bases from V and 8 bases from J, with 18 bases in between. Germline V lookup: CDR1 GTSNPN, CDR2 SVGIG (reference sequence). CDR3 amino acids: CAWARGPARGYTF. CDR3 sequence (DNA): TGTGCCTGGGCACGAGGGCCGGCCCGGGGCTACACCTTC.

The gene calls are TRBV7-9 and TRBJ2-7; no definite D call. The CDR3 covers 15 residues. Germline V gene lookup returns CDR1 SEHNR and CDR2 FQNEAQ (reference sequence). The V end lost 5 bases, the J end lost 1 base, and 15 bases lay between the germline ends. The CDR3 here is CASSPGRIRSYEQYF. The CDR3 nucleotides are TGTGCCAGCAGCCCCGGTCGGATTAGGTCCTACGAGCAGTACTTC. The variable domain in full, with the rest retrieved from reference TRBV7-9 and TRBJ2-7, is DTGVSQNPRHKITKRGQNVTFRCDPISEHNRLYWYRQTLGQGPEFLTYFQNEAQLEKSRLLSDRFSAERPKGSFSTLEIQRTEQGDSAMYLCASSPGRIRSYEQYFGPGTRLTVT.

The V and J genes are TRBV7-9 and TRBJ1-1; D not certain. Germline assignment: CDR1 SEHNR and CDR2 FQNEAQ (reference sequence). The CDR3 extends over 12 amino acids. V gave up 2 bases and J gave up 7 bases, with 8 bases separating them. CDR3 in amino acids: CASSLLMSEAFF. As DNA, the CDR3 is TGTGCCAGCAGCTTACTTATGAGTGAAGCTTTCTTT.

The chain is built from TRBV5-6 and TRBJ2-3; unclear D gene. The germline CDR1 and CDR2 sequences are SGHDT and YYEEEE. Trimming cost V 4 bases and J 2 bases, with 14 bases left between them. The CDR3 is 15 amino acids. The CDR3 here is CASSPGADLTDTQYF. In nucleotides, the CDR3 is TGTGCCAGCAGCCCTGGCGCAGATCTCACAGATACGCAGTATTTT.

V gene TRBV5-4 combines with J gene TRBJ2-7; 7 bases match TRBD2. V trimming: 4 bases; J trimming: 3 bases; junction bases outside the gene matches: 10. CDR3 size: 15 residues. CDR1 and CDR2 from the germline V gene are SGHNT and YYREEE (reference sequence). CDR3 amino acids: CASSEGLVTRYEQYF. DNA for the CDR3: TGTGCCAGCAGCGAAGGACTAGTGACCCGCTACGAGCAGTACTTC.

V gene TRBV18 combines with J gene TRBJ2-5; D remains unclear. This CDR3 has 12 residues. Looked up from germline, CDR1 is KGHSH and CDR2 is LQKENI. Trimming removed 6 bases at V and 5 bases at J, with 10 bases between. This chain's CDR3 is CASSPSRETQYF. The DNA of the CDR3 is TGTGCCAGCTCGCCGTCTAGGGAGACCCAGTACTTC.

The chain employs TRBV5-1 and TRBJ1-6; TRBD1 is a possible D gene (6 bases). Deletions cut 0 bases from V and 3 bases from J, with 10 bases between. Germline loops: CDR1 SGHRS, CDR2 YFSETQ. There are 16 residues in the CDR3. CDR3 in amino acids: CASSLGHRDYNSPLHF. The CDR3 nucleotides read TGCGCCAGCAGCTTGGGTCACAGGGACTATAATTCACCCCTCCACTTT.

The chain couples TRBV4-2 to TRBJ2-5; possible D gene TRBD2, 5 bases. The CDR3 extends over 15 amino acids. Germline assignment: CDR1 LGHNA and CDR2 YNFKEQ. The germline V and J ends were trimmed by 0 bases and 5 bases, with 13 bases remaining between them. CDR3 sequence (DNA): TGTGCCAGCAGCCAAGAGCGGGCGGCCCGGGAGACCCAGTACTTC. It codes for CASSQERAARETQYF.

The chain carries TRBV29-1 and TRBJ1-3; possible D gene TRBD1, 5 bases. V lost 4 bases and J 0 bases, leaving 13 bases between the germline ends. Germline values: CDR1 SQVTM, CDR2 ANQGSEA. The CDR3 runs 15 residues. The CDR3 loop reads CSVAGAGSSGNTIYF. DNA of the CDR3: TGCAGCGTTGCCGGGGCCGGTAGCTCTGGAAACACCATATATTTT.

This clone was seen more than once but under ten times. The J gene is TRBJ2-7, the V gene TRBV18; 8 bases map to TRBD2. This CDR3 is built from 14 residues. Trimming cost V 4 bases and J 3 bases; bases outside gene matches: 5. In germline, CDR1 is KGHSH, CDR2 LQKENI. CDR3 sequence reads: CASSLQGLGYEQYF. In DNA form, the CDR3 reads TGTGCCAGCTCACTACAGGGACTAGGCTACGAGCAGTACTTC. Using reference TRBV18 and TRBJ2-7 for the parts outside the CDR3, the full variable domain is NAGVMQNPRHLVRRRGQEARLRCSPMKGHSHVYWYRQLPEEGLKFMVYLQKENIIDESGMPKERFSAEFPKEGPSILRIQQVVRGDSAAYFCASSLQGLGYEQYFGPGTRLTVT.

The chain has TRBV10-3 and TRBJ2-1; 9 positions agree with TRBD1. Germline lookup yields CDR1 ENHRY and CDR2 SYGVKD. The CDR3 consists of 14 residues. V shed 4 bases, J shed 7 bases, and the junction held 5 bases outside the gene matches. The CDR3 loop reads CAISGTGVGNEQFF. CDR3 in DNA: TGTGCCATCAGTGGGACAGGGGTTGGGAATGAGCAGTTCTTC.

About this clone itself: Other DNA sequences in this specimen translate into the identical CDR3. CDR3 in amino acids: CASSPGQNSNQPQHF. CDR3 DNA sequence: TGTGCCAGCTCACCAGGGCAGAATAGCAATCAGCCCCAGCATTTT. The V gene is TRBV18, the J gene TRBJ1-5; D is unclear. The V gene lost 2 bases and the J gene lost 0 bases, with 8 bases spanning the gap. Germline V gene data show CDR1 as KGHSH and CDR2 as LQKENI. The CDR3 extends over 15 amino acids.

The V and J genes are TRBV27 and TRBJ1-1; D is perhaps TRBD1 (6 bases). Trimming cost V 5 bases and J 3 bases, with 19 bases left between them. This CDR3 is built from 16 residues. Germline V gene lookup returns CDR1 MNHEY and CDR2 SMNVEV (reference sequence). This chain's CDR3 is CASSPYRVSADTEAFF. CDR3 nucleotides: TGTGCCAGCAGTCCCTACAGGGTTTCGGCGGACACTGAAGCTTTCTTT.

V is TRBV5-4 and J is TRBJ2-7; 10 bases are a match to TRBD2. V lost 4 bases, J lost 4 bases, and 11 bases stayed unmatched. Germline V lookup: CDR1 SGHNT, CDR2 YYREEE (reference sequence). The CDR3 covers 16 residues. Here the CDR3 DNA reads TGTGCCAGCAGCCCTACTAGCGGGGAGTCTAGTTACGAGCAGTACTTC. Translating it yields CASSPTSGESSYEQYF.

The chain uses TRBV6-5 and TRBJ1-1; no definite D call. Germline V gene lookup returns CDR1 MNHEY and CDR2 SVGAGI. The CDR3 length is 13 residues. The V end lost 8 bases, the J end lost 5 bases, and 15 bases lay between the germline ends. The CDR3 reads CASGIPSGTEAFF. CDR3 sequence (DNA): TGTGCCAGCGGGATACCATCGGGAACTGAAGCTTTCTTT.

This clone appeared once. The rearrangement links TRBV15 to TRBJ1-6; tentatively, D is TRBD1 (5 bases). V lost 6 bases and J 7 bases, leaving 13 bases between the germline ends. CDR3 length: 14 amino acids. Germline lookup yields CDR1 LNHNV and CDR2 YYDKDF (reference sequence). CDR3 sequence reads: CATSLRDANSPLHF. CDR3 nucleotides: TGTGCCACCAGTCTCCGGGACGCGAATTCACCCCTCCACTTT.

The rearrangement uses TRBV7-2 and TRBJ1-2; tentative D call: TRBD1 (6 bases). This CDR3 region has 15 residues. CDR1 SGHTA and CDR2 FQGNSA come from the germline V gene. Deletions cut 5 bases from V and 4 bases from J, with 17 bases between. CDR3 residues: CASSRSTGLSYGYTF. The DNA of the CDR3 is TGTGCCAGCAGCCGGAGTACAGGGCTGTCCTATGGCTACACCTTC.